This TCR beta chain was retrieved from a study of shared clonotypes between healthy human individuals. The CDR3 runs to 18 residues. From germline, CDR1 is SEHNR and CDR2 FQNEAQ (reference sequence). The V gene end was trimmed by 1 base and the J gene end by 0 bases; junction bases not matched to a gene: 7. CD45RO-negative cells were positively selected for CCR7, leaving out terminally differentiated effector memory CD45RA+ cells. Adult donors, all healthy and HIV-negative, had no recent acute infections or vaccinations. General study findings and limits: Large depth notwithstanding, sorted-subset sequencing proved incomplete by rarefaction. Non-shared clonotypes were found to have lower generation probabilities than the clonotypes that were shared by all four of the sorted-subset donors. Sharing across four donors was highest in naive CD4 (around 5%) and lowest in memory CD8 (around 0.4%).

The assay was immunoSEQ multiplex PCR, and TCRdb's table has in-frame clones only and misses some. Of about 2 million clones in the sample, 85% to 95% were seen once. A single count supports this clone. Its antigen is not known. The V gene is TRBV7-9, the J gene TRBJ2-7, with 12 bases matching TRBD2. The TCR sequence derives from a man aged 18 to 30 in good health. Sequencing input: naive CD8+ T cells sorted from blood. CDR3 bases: TGTGCCAGCAGCTTAGAAGGGACTAGCGGGTTGAGCTCCTACGAGCAGTACTTC. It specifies CASSLEGTSGLSSYEQYF.